Each of the 2 T cell receptor beta chains below was sequenced from the same sample in a study of cytomegalovirus exposure and HLA in healthy donors. The PCR made use of 60 Vbeta and 13 Jbeta primers. Measured with immunoSEQ multiplex PCR; TCRdb has only the in-frame clones, and not every one. In the table there are about 240,000 clones, approximately 84% of which are singletons. The source material was PBMCs. The origin of the receptors is a girl aged 2 to 9 in good health and CMV-seronegative.

This clone has only a few counts. The chain combines TRBV5-1 with TRBJ1-2; 8 nucleotides match TRBD1. The CDR3 sequence is 14 residues long. The trim removed 4 bases at V and 2 bases at J, leaving 4 bases unmatched. Germline V gene sequence: CDR1 SGHRS, CDR2 YFSETQ. The CDR3 region is CASSDGQGNYGYTF. In nucleotides, the CDR3 is TGCGCCAGCAGCGATGGACAGGGAAACTATGGCTACACCTTC. Combining the CDR3 with reference TRBV5-1 and TRBJ1-2 gives the whole variable domain KAGVTQTPRYLIKTRGQQVTLSCSPISGHRSVSWYQQTPGQGLQFLFEYFSETQRNKGNFPGRFSGRQFSNSRSEMNVSTLELGDSALYLCASSDGQGNYGYTFGSGTRLTVV.

The genes are TRBV5-1 and TRBJ1-2, with TRBD1 matching 7 bases. The CDR3 extends over 15 amino acids. Germline assignment: CDR1 SGHRS and CDR2 YFSETQ. Germline trimming cut 4 bases from V and 0 bases from J; bases unmatched to any gene: 6. The CDR3 DNA reads TGCGCCAGCAGCCCAGGACAGGCCTCTAACTATGGCTACACCTTC. The encoded protein is CASSPGQASNYGYTF.